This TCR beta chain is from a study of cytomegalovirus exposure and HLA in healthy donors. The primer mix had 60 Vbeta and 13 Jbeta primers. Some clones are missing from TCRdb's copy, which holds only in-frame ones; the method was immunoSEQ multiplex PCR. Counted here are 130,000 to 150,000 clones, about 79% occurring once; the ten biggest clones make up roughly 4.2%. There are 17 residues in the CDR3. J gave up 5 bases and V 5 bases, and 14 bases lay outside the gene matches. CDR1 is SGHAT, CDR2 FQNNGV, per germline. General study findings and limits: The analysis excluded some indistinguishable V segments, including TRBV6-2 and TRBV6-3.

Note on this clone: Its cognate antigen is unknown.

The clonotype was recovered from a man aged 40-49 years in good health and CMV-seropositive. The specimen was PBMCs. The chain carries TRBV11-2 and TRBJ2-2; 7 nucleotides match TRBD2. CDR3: CASSPRVPGLSTGELFF. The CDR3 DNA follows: TGTGCCAGCAGCCCTAGGGTTCCGGGACTAAGTACCGGGGAGCTGTTTTTT.